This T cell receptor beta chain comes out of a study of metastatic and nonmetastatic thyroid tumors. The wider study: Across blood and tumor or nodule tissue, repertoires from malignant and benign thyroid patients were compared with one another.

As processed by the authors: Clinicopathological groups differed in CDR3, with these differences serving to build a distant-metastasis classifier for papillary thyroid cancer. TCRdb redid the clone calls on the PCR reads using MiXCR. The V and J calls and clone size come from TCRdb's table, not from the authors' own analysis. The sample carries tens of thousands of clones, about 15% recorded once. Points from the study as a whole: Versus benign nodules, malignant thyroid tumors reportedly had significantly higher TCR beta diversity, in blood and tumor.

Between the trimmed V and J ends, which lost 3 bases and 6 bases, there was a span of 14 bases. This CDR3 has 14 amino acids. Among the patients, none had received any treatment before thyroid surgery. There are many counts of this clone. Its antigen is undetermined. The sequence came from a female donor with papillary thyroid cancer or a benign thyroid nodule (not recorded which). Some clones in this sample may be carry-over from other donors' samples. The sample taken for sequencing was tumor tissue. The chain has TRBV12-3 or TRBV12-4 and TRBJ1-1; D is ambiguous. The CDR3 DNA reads TGTGCCAGCAGTTTTCTTGGGGATCTCCCTGAAGCTTTCTTT. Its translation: CASSFLGDLPEAFF.